One and the same sample provided the 5 T cell receptor beta chains below, sequenced in a study of Graves' ophthalmopathy and Graves' hyperthyroidism. Scientists amplified the TCR beta CDR3 regions from RNA transcripts. HTBI-primed RT-PCR formed the first round, and a multiplex PCR formed the second. TCRdb reprocessed the multiplex PCR reads with MiXCR, giving one entry per CDR3 protein. The sample consists of about 700,000 distinct CDR3 sequences, approximately 39% of them appearing once. Sequencing input: peripheral blood. These receptors were obtained from an adult man with Graves' ophthalmopathy.

Ten or more counts support this clonotype. The V gene is TRBV29-1, the J gene TRBJ1-2, with D tentatively TRBD1 (5 bases). The V and J ends lost 0 bases and 5 bases respectively, with 22 bases between them. The CDR3 spans 17 residues. The V gene's germline CDR1 is SQVTM and CDR2 ANQGSEA. CDR3 DNA: TGCAGCGTTGAAGATAGCCGAGAGGGACGCCGCAAGTATGGCTACACCTTC. The encoded protein is CSVEDSREGRRKYGYTF.

Many counts were recorded for this clonotype. This rearrangement joins TRBV12-3 or TRBV12-4 to TRBJ1-2; D is ambiguous. The CDR3 is made up of 13 amino acids. V was clipped by 3 bases and J by 1 base, with 6 bases between them. Here the CDR3 reads CASSLRINYGYTF. In DNA form, the CDR3 reads TGTGCCAGCAGTTTGAGGATTAACTATGGCTACACCTTC.

This clonotype was recorded at least ten times. This sequence joins TRBV25-1 and TRBJ1-2; possibly TRBD1 for D (5 bases). The CDR3 loop spans 12 amino acids. V was shortened by 8 bases and J by 5 bases, with 12 bases between the two germline ends. The V gene's germline CDR1 is MGHDK and CDR2 SYGVNS. Written as DNA, the CDR3 is TGTGCCAGCTGGGGACGTGGATATGGCTACACCTTC. Protein: CASWGRGYGYTF.

The V and J genes are TRBV7-9 and TRBJ2-5; the D gene is possibly TRBD2 (5 bases). The V and J ends lost 6 bases and 5 bases respectively, with 19 bases between them. The CDR3 is 15 residues long. Germline-derived CDR1 and CDR2 are SEHNR and FQNEAQ (reference sequence). The DNA of the CDR3 is TGTGCCAGCAGTCCCTCCGGACTGTCTGAGGAGACCCAGTACTTC. It is translated as CASSPSGLSEETQYF.

This clonotype was detected ten times or more. The chain links TRBV5-8 to TRBJ1-5; possibly TRBD1 for D (5 bases). CDR3 size: 14 residues. Trimming took 2 bases from V and 9 from J, leaving 15 bases between them. CDR1 and CDR2 (germline): SGHTS, YDEGEE. CDR3 amino acids: CASSFGGGSGPQHF. The DNA of the CDR3 is TGTGCCAGCAGCTTCGGGGGTGGATCAGGGCCCCAGCATTTT.